Listed here are 21 T cell receptor beta chains from one sample, sequenced in a study of blood T cell repertoires in COVID-19. Using immunoSEQ multiplex PCR, the repertoire was profiled, and TCRdb retains in-frame clones only, with some absent. Counted here are nearly 200,000 clones, roughly 84% occurring once; the ten biggest clones make up approximately 5.6%. The sequencing input was peripheral blood. The receptors here all came from a woman aged 40 to 50 who had recovered from COVID-19.

The chain links TRBV5-1 to TRBJ2-7; D ambiguous. The CDR3 runs to 13 residues. Germline CDR1 and CDR2: SGHRS and YFSETQ. Trimming removed 0 bases at V and 2 bases at J, with 6 bases between. The CDR3 loop reads CASSLGAAYEQYF. CDR3 sequence (DNA): TGCGCCAGCAGCTTGGGGGCAGCCTACGAGCAGTACTTC.

The chain links TRBV19 to TRBJ2-1; TRBD2 is a possible D gene (6 bases). Germline lookup yields CDR1 LNHDA and CDR2 SQIVND (reference sequence). Trimming left V 5 bases short and J 6 bases short, with 11 bases between. The CDR3 runs to 13 residues. CDR3 region: CASSGFSGNEQFF. The CDR3 DNA reads TGTGCCAGTAGTGGCTTTAGCGGCAATGAGCAGTTCTTC. Full variable domain (missing parts from reference TRBV19 and TRBJ2-1): DGGITQSPKYLFRKEGQNVTLSCEQNLNHDAMYWYRQDPGQGLRLIYYSQIVNDFQKGDIAEGYSVSREKKESFPLTVTSAQKNPTAFYLCASSGFSGNEQFFGPGTRLTVL.

The V call is TRBV27, the J call TRBJ2-6; possible D gene TRBD1, 5 bases. V was clipped by 0 bases and J by 0 bases, with 6 bases between them. CDR3 length equals 16 residues. Germline V gene lookup returns CDR1 MNHEY and CDR2 SMNVEV (reference sequence). The CDR3 sequence: CASSLSDNSGANVLTF. The CDR3, as DNA: TGTGCCAGCAGTTTATCGGACAACTCTGGGGCCAACGTCCTGACTTTC.

The V call is TRBV6-5, the J call TRBJ2-3; maybe TRBD2 (6 bases). Trimming stripped 0 bases from V and 1 base from J, with 11 bases between. CDR1 and CDR2 (germline): MNHEY, SVGAGI. The CDR3 has 16 residues. The CDR3 nucleotides are TGTGCCAGCAGTTACTCGGCGGGAATGGGCACAGATACGCAGTATTTT. Translated, it gives CASSYSAGMGTDTQYF.

This sequence joins TRBV15 and TRBJ1-4; TRBD1 aligns across 10 bases. V gave up 3 bases and J gave up 5 bases; unmatched junction bases: 0. The CDR3 sequence is 14 residues long. Germline V gene data show CDR1 as LNHNV and CDR2 as YYDKDF (reference sequence). The CDR3 protein is CATSRGQGNEKLFF. The CDR3 coding sequence is TGTGCCACCAGCAGGGGACAGGGGAATGAAAAACTGTTTTTT.

The V and J genes are TRBV5-1 and TRBJ2-7; TRBD2 agrees at 8 bases. The J segment lost 7 bases and the V segment lost 1 base, leaving 7 bases of the junction unmatched. There are 14 residues in the CDR3. CDR1 is SGHRS, CDR2 YFSETQ, per germline. This chain's CDR3 is CASSLISGGPEQYF. The DNA for the CDR3 is TGCGCCAGCAGCTTGATATCGGGAGGGCCTGAGCAGTACTTC. The entire variable domain, with the rest obtained from reference TRBV5-1 and TRBJ2-7, is as follows: KAGVTQTPRYLIKTRGQQVTLSCSPISGHRSVSWYQQTPGQGLQFLFEYFSETQRNKGNFPGRFSGRQFSNSRSEMNVSTLELGDSALYLCASSLISGGPEQYFGPGTRLTVT.

The chain couples TRBV7-2 to TRBJ1-5; D gene unclear. Germline CDR1 reads SGHTA; CDR2 reads FQGNSA. The CDR3 length is 18 residues. Trimming left V 5 bases short and J 2 bases short, with 22 bases between. Here the CDR3 reads CASSPFRYRVSRNQPQHF. The CDR3 coding sequence is TGTGCCAGCAGCCCGTTTAGATACCGGGTAAGTCGCAATCAGCCCCAGCATTTT.

The chain recombines TRBV10-3 with TRBJ2-4, with D possibly matching TRBD2 (6 bases). Germline lookup yields CDR1 ENHRY and CDR2 SYGVKD. V was trimmed by 3 bases and J by 9 bases, leaving 9 bases between them. This CDR3 comprises 12 residues. The CDR3, as DNA: TGTGCCATCAGTGATGTGGGGGGCATTCAGTACTTC. This translates into CAISDVGGIQYF.

This clone was detected only once. The chain combines TRBV29-1 with TRBJ1-1; weak D call: TRBD1 (5 bases). Trimming pared 5 bases from V and 3 bases from J, leaving 10 bases between. From germline, CDR1 is SQVTM and CDR2 ANQGSEA. The CDR3 is made up of 12 amino acids. The CDR3: CSVRGTHTEAFF. Written as DNA, the CDR3 is TGCAGCGTTCGCGGGACCCACACTGAAGCTTTCTTT.

The chain carries TRBV21-1 and TRBJ2-7; whether TRBD1, the table's D call, matches the DNA was not checked. TRBV21-1 is termed a pseudogene. The CDR3 contains 14 residues. The CDR3 protein is CASSAPGQDYEQYF. The CDR3 nucleotides are TGTGCCAGCAGCGCTCCGGGACAGGACTACGAGCAGTACTTC.

V is TRBV30 and J is TRBJ1-1; D perhaps matches TRBD1 (6 bases). The CDR3 consists of 14 residues. Trimming took 7 bases from V and 5 from J, leaving 20 bases between them. Per the germline V gene, CDR1 is GTSNPN and CDR2 is SVGIG (reference sequence). This CDR3 is CAYDRMGIGTEAFF. In DNA form, the CDR3 reads TGTGCCTACGACAGGATGGGGATTGGGACTGAAGCTTTCTTT.

This chain's CDR3 is CATSRDTGRGGYFGYTF. The CDR3 bases are TGTGCCACCAGCAGAGATACAGGACGTGGGGGGTATTTTGGTTACACCTTC. The V call is TRBV15, the J call TRBJ1-2; TRBD1 might be the D (5 bases). The CDR3 is made up of 17 amino acids. The ends were cut back, 0 bases at V and 11 bases at J, with 25 bases in the middle. Per germline, CDR1 LNHNV and CDR2 YYDKDF (reference sequence).

The rearrangement joins TRBV5-4 to TRBJ1-6, with 7 bases lining up with TRBD1. Germline assignment: CDR1 SGHNT and CDR2 YYREEE (reference sequence). The junction had 4 bases not matched to a gene; V was cut back by 4 bases and J by 6 bases. CDR3 size: 14 residues. The CDR3 region has the DNA TGTGCCAGCAGCCCCGGGACAGTTAATTCACCCCTCCACTTT. Translating it yields CASSPGTVNSPLHF. Full variable domain (rest looked up from reference TRBV5-4 and TRBJ1-6): ETGVTQSPTHLIKTRGQQVTLRCSSQSGHNTVSWYQQALGQGPQFIFQYYREEENGRGNFPPRFSGLQFPNYSSELNVNALELDDSALYLCASSPGTVNSPLHFGNGTRLTVT.

The gene calls are TRBV27 and TRBJ2-7; D might be TRBD2 (6 bases). This CDR3 contains 14 residues. The germline V gene encodes CDR1 MNHEY and CDR2 SMNVEV (reference sequence). Trimming took off 4 bases at V and 5 bases at J, with 15 bases between the two ends. Written as DNA, the CDR3 is TGTGCCAGCAGTTCCGACCGGCGGGGTGACGAGCAGTACTTC. This encodes CASSSDRRGDEQYF.

The chain links TRBV23-1 to TRBJ1-4; D is unresolved. TRBV23-1 is an ORF, with its function uncertain. This CDR3 region has 22 residues. Trimming left V 1 base short and J 3 bases short, with 30 bases between. CDR3 in DNA: TGCGCCAGCAGTCAATTACCTCGACTTTGGAGCAAGCGACTGTTACCTAATGAAAAACTGTTTTTT. This encodes CASSQLPRLWSKRLLPNEKLFF.

The chain recombines TRBV2 with TRBJ1-3, with 9 nucleotides matching TRBD1. This CDR3 comprises 16 residues. The V segment lost 6 bases and the J segment 1 base; nucleotides outside the gene matches: 7. Germline CDR1 SNHLY, CDR2 FYNNEI. The CDR3 spells CASRTGTGYSGNTIYF. CDR3 sequence (DNA): TGTGCCAGCAGGACAGGGACAGGGTATTCTGGAAACACCATATATTTT. Using reference TRBV2 and TRBJ1-3 for the parts outside the CDR3, the full variable domain is EPEVTQTPSHQVTQMGQEVILRCVPISNHLYFYWYRQILGQKVEFLVSFYNNEISEKSEIFDDQFSVERPDGSNFTLKIRSTKLEDSAMYFCASRTGTGYSGNTIYFGEGSWLTVV.

The gene calls are TRBV9 and TRBJ2-1; D not certain. The CDR3 is 14 residues long. From germline, CDR1 is SGDLS and CDR2 YYNGEE. V was trimmed by 4 bases and J by 0 bases, leaving 8 bases between them. CDR3 protein: CASSMAHSYNEQFF. In nucleotides, the CDR3 is TGTGCCAGCAGCATGGCCCACTCCTACAATGAGCAGTTCTTC.

The V and J genes are TRBV24-1 and TRBJ2-5; weak D call: TRBD1 (6 bases). The V and J ends lost 4 bases and 4 bases respectively, with 12 bases between them. This CDR3 spans 14 amino acids. The germline CDR1 and CDR2 sequences are KGHDR and SFDVKD. The CDR3 bases are TGTGCCACCAGTGAGGGAACAGGGCTAGAGACCCAGTACTTC. Protein sequence: CATSEGTGLETQYF.

The V and J genes are TRBV6-6 and TRBJ2-1; D gene ambiguous. V lost 2 bases and J lost 7, with 3 bases in between. The CDR3 runs 11 residues. The V gene's germline CDR1 is MNHNY and CDR2 SVGAGI (reference sequence). The CDR3 here is CASSYLNEQFF. The CDR3 DNA follows: TGTGCCAGCAGTTACCTGAATGAGCAGTTCTTC.

CDR3: CASSNQDRSVGTEAFF. CDR3 bases: TGTGCCAGCAGCAACCAAGACAGGTCGGTTGGCACTGAAGCTTTCTTT. This chain links TRBV21-1 with TRBJ1-1; the table calls TRBD1, which could not be checked here. TRBV21-1 is listed as a pseudogene. The CDR3 spans 16 residues.

This clone has only a few counts. The chain uses TRBV7-9 and TRBJ1-5, with D possibly matching TRBD1 (6 bases). Per the germline V gene, CDR1 is SEHNR and CDR2 is FQNEAQ (reference sequence). The CDR3 has 15 residues. V shed 1 base and J shed 1 base, with 8 bases lying between them. CDR3 amino acids: CASSLGTASNQPQHF. The CDR3, as DNA: TGTGCCAGCAGCTTAGGGACAGCGAGCAATCAGCCCCAGCATTTT.